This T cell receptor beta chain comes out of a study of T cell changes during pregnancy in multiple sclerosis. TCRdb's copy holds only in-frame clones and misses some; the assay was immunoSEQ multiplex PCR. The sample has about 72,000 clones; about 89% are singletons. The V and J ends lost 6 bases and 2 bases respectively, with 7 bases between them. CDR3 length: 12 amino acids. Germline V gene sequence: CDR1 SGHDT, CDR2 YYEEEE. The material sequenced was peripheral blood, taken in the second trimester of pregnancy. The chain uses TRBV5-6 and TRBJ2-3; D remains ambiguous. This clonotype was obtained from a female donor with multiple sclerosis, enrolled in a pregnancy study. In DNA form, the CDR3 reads TGTGCCAGCACCCAAGCCACAGATACGCAGTATTTT. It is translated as CASTQATDTQYF.